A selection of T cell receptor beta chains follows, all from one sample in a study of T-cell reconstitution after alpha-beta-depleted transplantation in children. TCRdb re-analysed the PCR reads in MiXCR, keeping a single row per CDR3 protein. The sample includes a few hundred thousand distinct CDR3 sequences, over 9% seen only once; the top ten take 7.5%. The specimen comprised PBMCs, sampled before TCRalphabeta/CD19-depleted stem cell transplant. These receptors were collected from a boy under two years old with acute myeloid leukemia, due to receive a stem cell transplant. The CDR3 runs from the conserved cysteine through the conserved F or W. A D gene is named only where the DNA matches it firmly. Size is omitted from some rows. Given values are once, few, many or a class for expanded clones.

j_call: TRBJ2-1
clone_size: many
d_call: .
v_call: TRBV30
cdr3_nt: TGTGCCTGGAGTGTAGGCGTGGGGGCAGCCCGCGATGAGCAGTTCTTC
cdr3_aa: CAWSVGVGAARDEQFF

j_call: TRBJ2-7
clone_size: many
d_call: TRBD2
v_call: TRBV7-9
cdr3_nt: TGTGCCAGCAGCTTAGGGGGTGGCGGGAGCCCATACGAGCAGTACTTC
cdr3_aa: CASSLGGGGSPYEQYF

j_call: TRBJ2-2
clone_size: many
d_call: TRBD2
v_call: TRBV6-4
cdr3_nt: TGTGCCAGCAGCGAACTAGCGGGGGGCACCGGGGAGCTGTTTTTT
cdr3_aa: CASSELAGGTGELFF

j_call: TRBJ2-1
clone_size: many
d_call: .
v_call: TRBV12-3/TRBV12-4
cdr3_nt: TGTGCCAGCAGTTTCCGGGAAGGTGAGCAGTTCTTC
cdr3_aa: CASSFREGEQFF

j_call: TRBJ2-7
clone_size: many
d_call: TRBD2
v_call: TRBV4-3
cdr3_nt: TGCGCCAGCAGCCCACATCTAGCGGGGTTCAACTACGAGCAGTACTTC
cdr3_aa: CASSPHLAGFNYEQYF

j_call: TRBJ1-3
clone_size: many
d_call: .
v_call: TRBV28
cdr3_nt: TGTGCCAGCAGAACCTCCTGGGAACCGATCTCTGGAAACACCATATATTTT
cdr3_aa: CASRTSWEPISGNTIYF

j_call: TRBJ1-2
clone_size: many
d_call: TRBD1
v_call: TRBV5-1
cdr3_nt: TGCGCCAGCAGCGCCGGACAGGGGGGCGCCCGGAGGACTCTTGGCTACACCTTC
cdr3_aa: CASSAGQGGARRTLGYTF

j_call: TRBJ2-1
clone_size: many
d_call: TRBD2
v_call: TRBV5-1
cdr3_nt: TGCGCCAGCGGTAGGGGGACTAGCGGACTCAATGAGCAGTTCTTC
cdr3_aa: CASGRGTSGLNEQFF

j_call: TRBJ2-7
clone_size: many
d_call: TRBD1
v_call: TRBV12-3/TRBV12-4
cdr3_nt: TGTGCCAGCAGCCGGACAGGGATGGAAGACGAGCAGTACTTC
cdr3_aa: CASSRTGMEDEQYF

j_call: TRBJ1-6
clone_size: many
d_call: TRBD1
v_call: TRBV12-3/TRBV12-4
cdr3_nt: TGTGCCAGCAGTACCGGGACAGATTCACCCCTCCACTTT
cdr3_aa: CASSTGTDSPLHF

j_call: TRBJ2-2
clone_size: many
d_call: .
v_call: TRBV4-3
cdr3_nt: TGCGCCAGCAGCCAAGAGTGGGTTGAAGGGTTCAACGGGGAGCTGTTTTTT
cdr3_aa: CASSQEWVEGFNGELFF

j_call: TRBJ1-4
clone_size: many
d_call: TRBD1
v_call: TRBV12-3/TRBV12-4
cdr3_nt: TGTGCCAGCAGTCGTGGGACAGGGAGGGATGAAAAACTGTTTTTT
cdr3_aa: CASSRGTGRDEKLFF

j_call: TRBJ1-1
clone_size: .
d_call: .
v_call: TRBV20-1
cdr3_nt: TGCAGTGCTAGAGAATACAGGGTAGCTGAAGCTTTCTTT
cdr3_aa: CSAREYRVAEAFF

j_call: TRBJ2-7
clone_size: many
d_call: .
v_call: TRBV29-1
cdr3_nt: TGCAGCGTTGCCAACAGGGAACCCTACGAGCAGTACTTC
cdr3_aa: CSVANREPYEQYF

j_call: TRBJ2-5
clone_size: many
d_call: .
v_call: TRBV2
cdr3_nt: TGTGCCAGCAGTGAAAAAGGGGGGGCCCAAGAGACCCAGTACTTC
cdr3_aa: CASSEKGGAQETQYF

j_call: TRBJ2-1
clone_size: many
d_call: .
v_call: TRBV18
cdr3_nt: TGTGCCAGCTCACCAGACCGGGGGGCCAGCAATGAGCAGTTCTTC
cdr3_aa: CASSPDRGASNEQFF

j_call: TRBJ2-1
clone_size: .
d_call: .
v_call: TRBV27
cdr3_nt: TGTGCCAGCAGTCCTCAGTACAATGAGCAGTTCTTC
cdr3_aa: CASSPQYNEQFF

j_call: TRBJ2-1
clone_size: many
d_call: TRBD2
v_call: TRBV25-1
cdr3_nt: TGTGCCAGCAGTGAACAGACTAGCGGCCCTTACAATGAGCAGTTCTTC
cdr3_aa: CASSEQTSGPYNEQFF

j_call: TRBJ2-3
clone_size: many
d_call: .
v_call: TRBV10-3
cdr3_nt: TGTGCCATCTCAAGCCCTCCACGCACAGATACGCAGTATTTT
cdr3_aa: CAISSPPRTDTQYF

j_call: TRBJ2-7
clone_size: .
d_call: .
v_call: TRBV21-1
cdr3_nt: TGTGCCAGCAGCAAAGTTGCCAGGCTGCGGTACGAGCAGTACTTC
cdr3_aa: CASSKVARLRYEQYF

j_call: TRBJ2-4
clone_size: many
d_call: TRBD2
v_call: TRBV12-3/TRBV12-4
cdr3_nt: TGTGCCAGCAGTTTATCGGGCCCGGGGGGAAACATTCAGTACTTC
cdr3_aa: CASSLSGPGGNIQYF

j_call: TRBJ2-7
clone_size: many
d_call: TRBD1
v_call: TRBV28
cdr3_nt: TGTGCCAGCAGTTTACGAGGGGGCCCTCCTCAGTACTTC
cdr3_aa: CASSLRGGPPQYF

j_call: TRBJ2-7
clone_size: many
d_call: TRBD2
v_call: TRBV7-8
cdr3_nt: TGTGCCAGCAGCTTGGGACTAGCGGGAGTGGCAGAGCAGTACTTC
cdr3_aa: CASSLGLAGVAEQYF

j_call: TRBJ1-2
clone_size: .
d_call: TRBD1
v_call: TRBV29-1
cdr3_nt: TGCAGCGTCGGGGACAGCGGGGGCTACACCTTC
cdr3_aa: CSVGDSGGYTF

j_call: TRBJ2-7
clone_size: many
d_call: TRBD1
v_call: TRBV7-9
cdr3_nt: TGTGCCAGCAGCCCCGGGACAGCGACCTACGAGCAGTACTTC
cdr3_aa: CASSPGTATYEQYF

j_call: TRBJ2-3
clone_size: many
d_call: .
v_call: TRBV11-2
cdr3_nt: TGTGCCAGCAGCTCCCGCGGGGCGAATACGCAGTATTTT
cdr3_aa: CASSSRGANTQYF

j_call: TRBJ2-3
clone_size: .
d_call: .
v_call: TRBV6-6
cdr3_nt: TGTGCCAGCAGTCGTACCTTACAGGATACGCAGTATTTT
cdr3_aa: CASSRTLQDTQYF

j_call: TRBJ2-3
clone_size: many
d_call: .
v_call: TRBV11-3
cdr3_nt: TGTGCCAGCAGCTTGGGCCGACGGGCTAGCACAGATACGCAGTATTTT
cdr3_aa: CASSLGRRASTDTQYF

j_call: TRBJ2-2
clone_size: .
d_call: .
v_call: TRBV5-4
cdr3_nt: TGTGCCAGCAGCGCCAGGCCGTTTTCGAACACCGGGGAGCTGTTTTTT
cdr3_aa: CASSARPFSNTGELFF

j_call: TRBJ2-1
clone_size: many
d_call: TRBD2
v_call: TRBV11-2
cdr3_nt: TGTGCCAGCAGCTTAAGAACTAGCGGGAGGGAGTACAATGAGCAGTTCTTC
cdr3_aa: CASSLRTSGREYNEQFF

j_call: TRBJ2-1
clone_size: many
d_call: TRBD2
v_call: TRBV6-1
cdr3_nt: TGTGCCAGCAGTGTATGGCTAGCGGGAGGAGCCCGGATGAATGAGCAGTTCTTC
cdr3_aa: CASSVWLAGGARMNEQFF